What follows are 17 T cell receptor beta chains derived from one specimen sequenced in a study of preoperative IRX-2 immunotherapy in early breast cancer. The treatment: preoperative locoregional IRX-2 cytokine immunotherapy. This table comes from immunoSEQ multiplex PCR, and its TCRdb copy is limited to in-frame clones, with some not included. The data show 25,000 to 35,000 clones, with 82% seen just once and roughly 3.2% held by the top ten. The specimen was collected from a patient treated with IRX-2 immunotherapy. The receptors stem from a human donor with breast cancer.

The chain couples TRBV6-8 to TRBJ1-4; TRBD1 might be the D (6 bases). V was trimmed by 0 bases and J by 5 bases, leaving 10 bases between them. The CDR3 is 15 residues long. Germline CDR1 reads MNHGY; CDR2 reads SAAAGT. CDR3 coding DNA: TGTGCCAGCAGTTACTCGAGGGGGTTGAATGAAAAACTGTTTTTT. Translated: CASSYSRGLNEKLFF.

The V call is TRBV19, the J call TRBJ1-2, with a tentative D call TRBD1 (6 bases). CDR1 LNHDA and CDR2 SQIVND come from the germline V gene (reference sequence). The length of the CDR3 is 12 residues. With 4 bases removed from V and 7 bases from J, the gap between germline ends came to 10 bases. The CDR3 loop is CASSTRTAGYTF. CDR3 DNA sequence: TGTGCCAGTAGTACTCGGACAGCTGGCTACACCTTC. Based on the CDR3 plus reference TRBV19 and TRBJ1-2, the full variable domain is DGGITQSPKYLFRKEGQNVTLSCEQNLNHDAMYWYRQDPGQGLRLIYYSQIVNDFQKGDIAEGYSVSREKKESFPLTVTSAQKNPTAFYLCASSTRTAGYTFGSGTRLTVV.

This rearrangement joins TRBV6-8 to TRBJ1-3; 7 bases are a match to TRBD1. This CDR3 is built from 14 residues. In germline, CDR1 is MNHGY, CDR2 SAAAGT. V lost 9 bases, J lost 4 bases, and 9 bases stayed unmatched. The CDR3 DNA sequence: TGTGCCAGTAAGTTGTGGACAGGCGGAAACACCATATATTTT. Translated: CASKLWTGGNTIYF.

The genes are TRBV29-1 and TRBJ1-1; D remains ambiguous. V lost 3 bases and J 6 bases, leaving 20 bases between the germline ends. CDR3 size: 15 residues. Germline CDR1 reads SQVTM; CDR2 reads ANQGSEA. CDR3 sequence: CSVETTRTRSPEAFF. The CDR3 DNA follows: TGCAGCGTTGAGACAACTCGAACGAGGAGCCCTGAAGCTTTCTTT.

The chain couples TRBV11-3 to TRBJ2-1; 9 bases are a match to TRBD2. This CDR3 contains 17 residues. Germline V CDR1 and CDR2: SGHNT, YENEEA. The ends lost 5 bases at V and 6 bases at J; junction bases unmatched: 14. CDR3 in amino acids: CASSTRPRAGGSNEQFF. CDR3 in DNA: TGTGCCAGCAGCACCCGCCCGAGGGCGGGAGGGTCCAATGAGCAGTTCTTC.

The chain joins TRBV11-3 to TRBJ1-1; 7 bases fit TRBD1. Germline CDR1 reads SGHNT; CDR2 reads YENEEA. This CDR3 spans 16 amino acids. V shed 5 bases and J 0 bases; nucleotides not matched to a gene: 9. The DNA of the CDR3 is TGTGCCAGCAGCACGACGATGGGACAGATGAACACTGAAGCTTTCTTT. Its protein product is CASSTTMGQMNTEAFF.

CDR3 bases: TGCGCCAGCAGCCTGAGAAGCCGACTAGCGGGAGGAAATGAGCAGTTCTTC. Its protein product is CASSLRSRLAGGNEQFF. The chain uses TRBV5-1 and TRBJ2-1; 13 positions agree with TRBD2. This CDR3 comprises 17 residues. V shed 4 bases and J 7 bases; nucleotides not matched to a gene: 11. The germline CDR1 and CDR2 sequences are SGHRS and YFSETQ.

The gene calls are TRBV5-1 and TRBJ1-1; weak D call: TRBD1 (6 bases). The CDR3 is 15 residues long. CDR1 is SGHRS, CDR2 YFSETQ, per germline. Between the trimmed V and J ends, which lost 5 bases and 0 bases, there was a span of 14 bases. CDR3 sequence reads: CASRQQGLVNTEAFF. In nucleotides, the CDR3 is TGCGCCAGCAGACAGCAGGGGTTGGTGAACACTGAAGCTTTCTTT.

The chain couples TRBV11-3 to TRBJ2-1, with TRBD2 identical over 9 bases. CDR1 and CDR2 from the germline V gene are SGHNT and YENEEA. After removal of 5 bases from V and 6 bases from J, the junction contained 5 bases not matched to a gene. This CDR3 comprises 14 residues. In DNA, the CDR3 is TGTGCCAGCAGCGGGGGACTAGCACTCAATGAGCAGTTCTTC. Translation gives CASSGGLALNEQFF. Complete variable domain (other parts from reference TRBV11-3 and TRBJ2-1): EAGVVQSPRYKIIEKKQPVAFWCNPISGHNTLYWYLQNLGQGPELLIRYENEEAVDDSQLPKDRFSAERLKGVDSTLKIQPAELGDSAVYLCASSGGLALNEQFFGPGTRLTVL.

V and J are TRBV19 and TRBJ1-1, with D maybe TRBD1 (5 bases). The CDR3 is made up of 14 amino acids. The V end lost 5 bases, the J end lost 6 bases, and 16 bases lay between the germline ends. Germline loops: CDR1 LNHDA, CDR2 SQIVND (reference sequence). CDR3 protein: CASSAPTEGSEAFF. The CDR3 region has the DNA TGTGCCAGTAGTGCCCCAACCGAGGGGTCTGAAGCTTTCTTT.

The J gene is TRBJ1-1, the V gene TRBV23-1; 8 positions agree with TRBD1. TRBV23-1 is assigned to the ORF class and has an uncertain function. Trimming cost V 7 bases and J 1 base; bases outside gene matches: 8. This CDR3 is 15 amino acids long. This CDR3 reads CASTRWDRKNTEAFF. CDR3 bases: TGCGCCAGCACCAGATGGGACAGGAAGAACACTGAAGCTTTCTTT.

The chain couples TRBV23-1 to TRBJ1-5; TRBD1 is a possible D gene (5 bases). TRBV23-1 is an open reading frame whose function is uncertain. This CDR3 region has 15 residues. V was pared by 1 base and J by 3 bases, with 10 bases between. The CDR3 loop is CASSQLKQVNQPQHF. As DNA, the CDR3 is TGCGCCAGCAGTCAATTGAAACAGGTCAATCAGCCCCAGCATTTT.

For the CDR3, the DNA is TGTGCCAGCAGCAAGCGGGGGTTTGGCAATGAGCAGTTCTTC. As protein: CASSKRGFGNEQFF. The chain employs TRBV7-6 and TRBJ2-1; 8 bases are a match to TRBD2. In germline, CDR1 is SGHVS, CDR2 FNYEAQ. The CDR3 has 14 amino acids. Losses at the gene ends were 5 bases for V and 6 bases for J; bases not matched to a gene: 6.

V and J are TRBV11-3 and TRBJ2-3, with D maybe TRBD1 (6 bases). Between the trimmed V and J ends, which lost 5 bases and 0 bases, there was a span of 9 bases. This CDR3 spans 14 amino acids. Germline CDR1 reads SGHNT; CDR2 reads YENEEA. CDR3 loop: CASSTQGSTDTQYF. The CDR3 coding sequence is TGTGCCAGCAGCACACAGGGAAGCACAGATACGCAGTATTTT.

There are a few counts of this clone. The chain employs TRBV11-3 and TRBJ2-3; D unresolved. The CDR3 is 18 residues long. Germline CDR1 reads SGHNT; CDR2 reads YENEEA. V shed 0 bases and J shed 8 bases, with 24 bases lying between them. The CDR3 here is CASSLEIEDIRRVSTQYF. The CDR3 bases are TGTGCCAGCAGCTTAGAAATTGAGGATATTCGAAGAGTTAGTACGCAGTATTTT.

V gene TRBV29-1 combines with J gene TRBJ2-6, with unresolved D. The germline V gene has CDR1 SQVTM and CDR2 ANQGSEA. The V and J ends lost 7 bases and 0 bases respectively, with 10 bases between them. The CDR3 has 14 amino acids. The CDR3, as DNA: TGCAGCGGAACATACAGCTCTGGGGCCAACGTCCTGACTTTC. This encodes CSGTYSSGANVLTF.

The chain combines TRBV6-8 with TRBJ1-5; maybe TRBD1 (6 bases). With 4 bases removed from V and 10 bases from J, the gap between germline ends came to 11 bases. Germline-derived CDR1 and CDR2 are MNHGY and SAAAGT. The CDR3 consists of 12 residues. Here the CDR3 DNA reads TGTGCCAGCAGTTCGACAGGCCTACCCCAGCATTTT. Residues: CASSSTGLPQHF.